The sequence of this T cell receptor (beta chain) was determined in a study of T-cell reconstitution after alpha-beta-depleted transplantation in children. Unique molecular identifiers were incorporated during preparation of the TCRbeta library. In TCRdb, the PCR reads were re-called with MiXCR into one record per CDR3 protein. The table includes some 200,000 distinct CDR3 sequences, about 8.7% detected once. This clonotype was picked up many times. The target antigen is unknown. In germline, CDR1 is LGHNT, CDR2 FRNRAP. This CDR3 comprises 16 residues. With 6 bases clipped from V and 5 bases from J, the junction kept 12 bases outside the gene matches. Notes on the study in general: High day-60 TCRbeta diversity in some patients came from surviving recipient T cells and thymic progenitors. After one year, T-cell counts and TCRbeta diversity mostly came from new T cells. Expanded graft clones, several hundred of them, were reportedly the source of alpha-beta T cells about two months after transplant.

Sequences were derived from PBMCs, mostly from graft donor cells, sampled 360 days after TCRalphabeta/CD19-depleted stem cell transplant. The rearrangement links TRBV12-5 to TRBJ2-3; 9 bases are shared with TRBD1. This clonotype originated in a male patient aged 2-15 years who had a stem cell transplant for acute myeloid leukemia, so the T cells may come from the graft donor. CDR3 nucleotides: TGTGCTAGTGGCTCCCCTGACAGGGGGGTTAGAGATACGCAGTATTTT. The encoded protein is CASGSPDRGVRDTQYF.